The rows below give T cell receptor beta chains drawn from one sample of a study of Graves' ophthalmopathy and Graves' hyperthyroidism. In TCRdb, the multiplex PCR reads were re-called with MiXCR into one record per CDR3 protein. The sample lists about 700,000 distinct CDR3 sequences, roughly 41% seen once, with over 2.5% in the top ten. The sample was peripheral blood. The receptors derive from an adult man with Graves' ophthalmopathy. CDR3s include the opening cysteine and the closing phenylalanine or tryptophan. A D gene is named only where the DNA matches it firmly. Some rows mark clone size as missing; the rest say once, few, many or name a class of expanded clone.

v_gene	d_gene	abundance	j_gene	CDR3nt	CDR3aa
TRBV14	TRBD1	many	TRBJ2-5	TGTGCCAGCAGCCACCGGACAGGGTGGGAGACCCAGTACTTC	CASSHRTGWETQYF
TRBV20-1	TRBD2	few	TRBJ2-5	TGCAGTGCTAGACTAGCGGGGGACACCGGGGAGACCCAGTACTTC	CSARLAGDTGETQYF
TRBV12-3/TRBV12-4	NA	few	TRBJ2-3	TGTGCCAGCAGTCGGGACGGCACAGATACGCAGTATTTT	CASSRDGTDTQYF
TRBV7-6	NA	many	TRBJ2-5	TGTGCCAGCAGCTTAGAGATAGCGGAGGCCCGGGACACCCAGTACTTC	CASSLEIAEARDTQYF
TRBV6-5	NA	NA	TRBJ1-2	TGTGCCAGCAGTCACCAAACCTTTGGCTATGGCTACACCTTC	CASSHQTFGYGYTF
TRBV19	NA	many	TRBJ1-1	TGTGCCAGTAGTTTGGCCGGGATACCTGAAGCTTTCTTT	CASSLAGIPEAFF
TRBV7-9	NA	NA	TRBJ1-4	TGTGCCAGCAGCTTGGACACTCATGAAAAACTGTTTTTT	CASSLDTHEKLFF
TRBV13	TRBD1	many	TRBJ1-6	TGTGCCAGCAGCTTAGGGGGGACAGGGATTAATTCACCCCTCCACTTT	CASSLGGTGINSPLHF
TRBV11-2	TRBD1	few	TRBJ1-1	TGTGCCAGCAGCCACCATCCAGGGGGAATGAACACTGAAGCTTTCTTT	CASSHHPGGMNTEAFF
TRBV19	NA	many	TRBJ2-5	TGTGCCACCGGGACCCAAGTGACCCAGTACTTC	CATGTQVTQYF
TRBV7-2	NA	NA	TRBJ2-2	TGTGCCAGCAGCACCCGGGAGGGGGCGGTCGAGCTGTTTTTT	CASSTREGAVELFF
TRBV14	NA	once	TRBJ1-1	TGTGCCAGCTCACCACCTCTTCGACAGACCCAAGCTTTCTTT	CASSPPLRQTQAFF
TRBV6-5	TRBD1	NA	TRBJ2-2	TGTGCCAGCAGTCCCCATGGGGACAGGGGTTCGGGGGAGCTGTTTTTT	CASSPHGDRGSGELFF
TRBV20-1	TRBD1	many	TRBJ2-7	TGCAGTGCTCGGGACAGGGGCACCTACGAGCAGTACTTC	CSARDRGTYEQYF
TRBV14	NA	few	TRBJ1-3	TGTGCCAGCAGCCACCCCACCGCTAAAGGAAACACCATATATTTT	CASSHPTAKGNTIYF
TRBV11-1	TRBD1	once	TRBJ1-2	TGTGCCAGCAGAGAAGGACAGGGACGAAGTGGCTACACCTTC	CASREGQGRSGYTF
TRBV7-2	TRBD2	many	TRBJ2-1	TGTGCCAGCAGCTTACCCGGGAGGCGTAGTGAGCAGTTCTTC	CASSLPGRRSEQFF
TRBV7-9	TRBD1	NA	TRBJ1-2	TGTGCCAGCAGCTTAGGGACTAGCGGGGACAGAGATGGCTACACCTTC	CASSLGTSGDRDGYTF
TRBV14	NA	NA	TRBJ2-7	TGTGCCAGCTCACCAGCGGAGGGATCACCCTACGAGCAGTACTTC	CASSPAEGSPYEQYF
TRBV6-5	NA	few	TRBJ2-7	TGTGCCAGCAGTTACTCGTCCGAGGGAGTGAGAGAGCAGTACTTC	CASSYSSEGVREQYF
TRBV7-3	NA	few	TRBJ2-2	TGTGCCAGCAGCTTAAACAGTCGCGGCACCGGGGAGCTGTTTTTT	CASSLNSRGTGELFF
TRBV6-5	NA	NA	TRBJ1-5	TGTGCCAGCAGTGAACTTGTGAGGGTAGGTCAGCCCCAGCATTTT	CASSELVRVGQPQHF
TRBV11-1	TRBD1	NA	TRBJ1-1	TGTGCCAGCAGATCGGACAGGAGGGTAGCTGAAGCTTTCTTT	CASRSDRRVAEAFF
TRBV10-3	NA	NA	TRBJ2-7	TGTGCCAGCAGTGACGGCGGGCCTTCTTCCTACGAGCAGTACTTC	CASSDGGPSSYEQYF